These 27 T cell receptor beta chains share one sample of origin, sequenced in a study of blood T cell repertoires in COVID-19. Clones were read by immunoSEQ multiplex PCR, and TCRdb kept only the in-frame ones, dropping some. Among about 210,000 clones listed, around nine tenths were seen once. Sequencing was carried out using peripheral blood. The receptor source for this set is a man between 60 and 75 years old who had recovered from COVID-19.

The chain links TRBV3-1 (or the pseudogene TRBV3-2) to TRBJ2-3; TRBD2 matches at 11 bases. The CDR3 is made up of 21 amino acids. Germline lookup yields CDR1 LGHDT and CDR2 YNNKEL (reference sequence). Losses at the gene ends were 0 bases for V and 1 base for J; bases not matched to a gene: 15. The CDR3 is CASSQDPIISGRGSGTDTQYF. DNA for the CDR3: TGTGCCAGCAGCCAAGACCCCATCATTAGCGGGAGGGGTAGCGGCACAGATACGCAGTATTTT.

This chain joins TRBV29-1 and TRBJ1-2, with 7 bases aligning to TRBD1. Trimming took 0 bases from V and 10 from J; bases not matched to a gene: 2. The CDR3 is 11 residues long. Germline V CDR1 and CDR2: SQVTM, ANQGSEA. The CDR3 sequence: CSVEDEGAYTF. The CDR3 DNA sequence: TGCAGCGTTGAAGATGAGGGGGCCTACACCTTC.

This sequence joins TRBV4-2 and TRBJ1-4; 7 bases align to TRBD1. Germline CDR1 LGHNA, CDR2 YNFKEQ. V shed 0 bases, J shed 8 bases, and the junction held 12 bases outside the gene matches. The CDR3 covers 17 residues. CDR3 bases: TGTGCCAGCAGCCAAGATCGGGGGACAGCGACTTTGGAAAAACTGTTTTTT. Translation gives CASSQDRGTATLEKLFF.

Here the CDR3 reads CASSLGGTDTQYF. The CDR3 DNA sequence: TGTGCCAGCAGCTTGGGCGGCACAGATACGCAGTATTTT. V gene TRBV5-4 combines with J gene TRBJ2-3; D is unclear. V was shortened by 0 bases and J by 1 base, with 3 bases between the two germline ends. The CDR3 totals 13 residues. Germline CDR1 SGHNT, CDR2 YYREEE (reference sequence). Filled out from reference TRBV5-4 and TRBJ2-3, the complete variable domain reads ETGVTQSPTHLIKTRGQQVTLRCSSQSGHNTVSWYQQALGQGPQFIFQYYREEENGRGNFPPRFSGLQFPNYSSELNVNALELDDSALYLCASSLGGTDTQYFGPGTRLTVL.

The chain uses TRBV19 and TRBJ1-5; D remains ambiguous. Germline CDR1 LNHDA, CDR2 SQIVND (reference sequence). V shed 5 bases and J shed 2 bases, with 22 bases lying between them. CDR3 length equals 18 residues. The DNA of the CDR3 is TGTGCCAGTAGTGTTCCCTCGACAATTACAGTAGGCAATCAGCCCCAGCATTTT. Protein: CASSVPSTITVGNQPQHF.

V is TRBV29-1 and J is TRBJ2-7; possible D gene TRBD1, 5 bases. Germline V lookup: CDR1 SQVTM, CDR2 ANQGSEA. Trimming removed 6 bases at V and 3 bases at J, with 9 bases between. The CDR3 extends over 11 amino acids. CDR3 DNA sequence: TGCAGCGTCAGGGTTATCTACGAGCAGTACTTC. It encodes CSVRVIYEQYF.

The chain is built from TRBV10-3 and TRBJ2-1, with TRBD2 identical over 7 bases. Germline lookup yields CDR1 ENHRY and CDR2 SYGVKD. The CDR3 contains 20 residues. The V and J ends lost 7 bases and 5 bases, in that order; junction bases with no gene match: 26. For the CDR3, the DNA is TGTGCCATCAAGGGGTCCCCGAGCAGTGAGCGGGGCCGGCTGGACAATGAGCAGTTCTTC. Protein sequence: CAIKGSPSSERGRLDNEQFF.

This sequence joins TRBV3-1 (or the pseudogene TRBV3-2) and TRBJ2-1, with 9 bases matching TRBD1. Looked up from germline, CDR1 is LGHDT and CDR2 is YNNKEL (reference sequence). V gave up 1 base and J gave up 7 bases; unmatched junction bases: 5. The CDR3 covers 15 residues. CDR3 region: CASSQVGQGLNEQFF. Written as DNA, the CDR3 is TGTGCCAGCAGCCAAGTGGGACAGGGCCTGAATGAGCAGTTCTTC.

The rearrangement joins TRBV27 to TRBJ1-6; D might be TRBD1 (5 bases). The CDR3 runs to 17 residues. V was pared by 3 bases and J by 9 bases, with 21 bases between. The germline V gene encodes CDR1 MNHEY and CDR2 SMNVEV (reference sequence). CDR3 sequence reads: CASSFPRAGGNLSPLHF. DNA of the CDR3: TGTGCCAGCAGTTTTCCGCGGGCGGGGGGGAATCTTTCACCCCTCCACTTT.

This clone turned up a few times. The genes are TRBV19 and TRBJ1-1; D is unclear. This CDR3 spans 13 amino acids. With 2 bases removed from V and 3 bases from J, the gap between germline ends came to 7 bases. Germline CDR1 reads LNHDA; CDR2 reads SQIVND (reference sequence). CDR3 in amino acids: CASSIIGYTEAFF. Here the CDR3 DNA reads TGTGCCAGTAGTATAATCGGGTACACTGAAGCTTTCTTT.

This chain uses TRBV5-5 with TRBJ1-3; D ambiguous. The CDR3 is 13 residues long. Germline values: CDR1 SGHKS, CDR2 YYEKEE (reference sequence). The germline V and J ends were trimmed by 5 bases and 4 bases, with 10 bases remaining between them. CDR3 sequence: CASSSLGGNTIYF. For the CDR3, the DNA is TGTGCCAGCAGTTCCCTCGGGGGAAACACCATATATTTT.

The chain uses TRBV11-2 and TRBJ1-1; perhaps TRBD1 as D (6 bases). The CDR3 covers 14 residues. Germline V CDR1 and CDR2: SGHAT, FQNNGV. V was pared by 5 bases and J by 1 base, with 11 bases between. The CDR3 region is CASSRQVGNTEAFF. CDR3 nucleotide sequence: TGTGCCAGCAGCCGACAGGTCGGGAACACTGAAGCTTTCTTT. Full variable domain (outside the CDR3, taken from reference TRBV11-2 and TRBJ1-1): EAGVAQSPRYKIIEKRQSVAFWCNPISGHATLYWYQQILGQGPKLLIQFQNNGVVDDSQLPKDRFSAERLKGVDSTLKIQPAKLEDSAVYLCASSRQVGNTEAFFGQGTRLTVV.

The chain joins TRBV19 to TRBJ1-5; D remains ambiguous. There are 14 residues in the CDR3. Trimming took off 10 bases at V and 3 bases at J, with 16 bases between the two ends. Germline assignment: CDR1 LNHDA and CDR2 SQIVND (reference sequence). For the CDR3, the DNA is TGTGCCACCCTAGACTCTAACCCCAATCAGCCCCAGCATTTT. This encodes CATLDSNPNQPQHF.

CDR3 sequence: CASSRDSLQETQYF. CDR3 nucleotide sequence: TGTGCCAGCAGTCGGGACAGCTTGCAAGAGACCCAGTACTTC. This chain connects TRBV27 to TRBJ2-5; TRBD1 agrees at 7 bases. Unmatched junction bases numbered 5, after V lost 5 bases and J lost 2 bases. CDR1 is MNHEY, CDR2 SMNVEV, per germline (reference sequence). The CDR3 runs 14 residues.

V and J are TRBV19 and TRBJ1-1; D might be TRBD1 (6 bases). The V and J ends lost 5 bases and 5 bases respectively, with 15 bases between them. The germline CDR1 and CDR2 sequences are LNHDA and SQIVND (reference sequence). The CDR3 runs to 14 residues. CDR3 bases: TGTGCCAGTAGTGTCCCAGGGGTCACAACTGAAGCTTTCTTT. Its translation: CASSVPGVTTEAFF.

The rearrangement links TRBV7-3 to TRBJ1-2, with 9 bases that match TRBD1. Per the germline V gene, CDR1 is SGHTA and CDR2 is FQGTGA. The CDR3 spans 16 residues. V lost 2 bases and J lost 8; bases outside the gene matches: 12. CDR3 region: CASSLGRLQGAGGYTF. DNA for the CDR3: TGTGCCAGCAGCTTAGGGCGGTTACAGGGGGCAGGAGGCTACACCTTC.

V is TRBV6-5 and J is TRBJ1-2, with D perhaps TRBD1 (6 bases). Germline CDR1 MNHEY, CDR2 SVGAGI. Trimming pared 2 bases from V and 4 bases from J, leaving 11 bases between. The CDR3 loop spans 14 amino acids. CDR3 nucleotide sequence: TGTGCCAGCAGTTACGGGGGGGCCAGCTATGGCTACACCTTC. Encoded protein: CASSYGGASYGYTF.

The chain has TRBV6-5 and TRBJ1-1; TRBD1 aligns across 7 bases. The ends lost 6 bases at V and 6 bases at J; junction bases unmatched: 7. Germline V gene data show CDR1 as MNHEY and CDR2 as SVGAGI. This CDR3 contains 13 residues. The DNA for the CDR3 is TGTGCCAGCAGCAGAGACAGGGTTGCTGAAGCTTTCTTT. It is translated as CASSRDRVAEAFF.

The CDR3 region is CATRISGSYEQYF. The CDR3 DNA reads TGTGCCACCAGGATTAGCGGTTCCTACGAGCAGTACTTC. The chain carries TRBV15 and TRBJ2-7, with D possibly being TRBD2 (6 bases). The CDR3 has 13 amino acids. The germline V gene encodes CDR1 LNHNV and CDR2 YYDKDF (reference sequence). V was cut by 6 bases and J by 1 base, with 10 bases left in between.

V and J are TRBV5-1 and TRBJ2-7; 11 positions agree with TRBD1. The J segment lost 5 bases and the V segment lost 4 bases, leaving 5 bases of the junction unmatched. CDR3 length: 14 residues. Germline CDR1 SGHRS, CDR2 YFSETQ. The CDR3 coding sequence is TGCGCCAGCAGCCCCGGGACAGGGGGTAACGAGCAGTACTTC. Protein: CASSPGTGGNEQYF.

The V and J genes are TRBV5-1 and TRBJ2-5; 7 positions match TRBD1. This CDR3 spans 15 amino acids. Trimming took 5 bases from V and 4 from J; bases not matched to a gene: 11. CDR1 and CDR2 (germline): SGHRS, YFSETQ. The CDR3: CASSSSGTVIETQYF. The CDR3 DNA is TGCGCCAGCAGTTCGTCCGGGACAGTAATAGAGACCCAGTACTTC.

The chain has TRBV7-9 and TRBJ1-1, with a tentative D call TRBD1 (6 bases). There are 14 residues in the CDR3. Germline CDR1 and CDR2: SEHNR and FQNEAQ (reference sequence). V lost 2 bases, J lost 5 bases, and 12 bases lay in between. Here the CDR3 reads CASSLNSGTTEAFF. The CDR3 DNA sequence: TGTGCCAGCAGCTTAAATTCCGGGACAACTGAAGCTTTCTTT.

The V call is TRBV3-1 (or the pseudogene TRBV3-2), the J call TRBJ2-7, with 9 nucleotides matching TRBD1. This CDR3 is 13 amino acids long. Germline loops: CDR1 LGHDT, CDR2 YNNKEL (reference sequence). V gave up 4 bases and J gave up 2 bases; unmatched junction bases: 0. The chain's CDR3 is CASSRQGAYEQYF. The CDR3 DNA sequence: TGTGCCAGCAGCCGACAGGGGGCCTACGAGCAGTACTTC.

The J gene is TRBJ1-5, the V gene TRBV3-1 (or the pseudogene TRBV3-2); no reliable D call. This CDR3 spans 12 amino acids. Germline V gene lookup returns CDR1 LGHDT and CDR2 YNNKEL (reference sequence). V was pared by 2 bases and J by 5 bases, with 4 bases between. The CDR3 here is CASSQSDQPQHF. As DNA, the CDR3 is TGTGCCAGCAGCCAATCCGATCAGCCCCAGCATTTT.

The chain joins TRBV5-1 to TRBJ1-3, with D possibly TRBD1 on 6 matching bases. Trimming left V 3 bases short and J 1 base short, with 14 bases between. Germline lookup yields CDR1 SGHRS and CDR2 YFSETQ. The CDR3 covers 16 residues. The CDR3 sequence: CASSSTIQGSGNTIYF. CDR3 coding DNA: TGCGCCAGCAGCTCCACGATTCAGGGGTCTGGAAACACCATATATTTT.

The CDR3 loop is CASSFSGSPDTQYF. The CDR3 DNA reads as TGTGCCAGCAGCTTTAGCGGGAGTCCAGATACGCAGTATTTT. The J gene is TRBJ2-3, the V gene TRBV11-2, with 9 bases matching TRBD2. This CDR3 region has 14 residues. The V segment lost 3 bases and the J segment 4 bases; nucleotides outside the gene matches: 2. Germline loops: CDR1 SGHAT, CDR2 FQNNGV. The full variable domain, its missing parts supplied by reference TRBV11-2 and TRBJ2-3, is EAGVAQSPRYKIIEKRQSVAFWCNPISGHATLYWYQQILGQGPKLLIQFQNNGVVDDSQLPKDRFSAERLKGVDSTLKIQPAKLEDSAVYLCASSFSGSPDTQYFGPGTRLTVL.

The chain employs TRBV11-3 and TRBJ2-5, with D possibly matching TRBD2 (6 bases). The CDR3 contains 12 residues. Trimming pared 5 bases from V and 5 bases from J, leaving 9 bases between. CDR1 SGHNT and CDR2 YENEEA come from the germline V gene. The chain's CDR3 is CASSQEGETQYF. CDR3 bases: TGTGCCAGCAGCCAGGAGGGGGAGACCCAGTACTTC.